These 21 T cell receptor beta chains were all obtained from the same sample, sequenced in a study of blood T cell repertoires in COVID-19. TCRdb keeps only in-frame clones here, not all; method: immunoSEQ multiplex PCR. The sample contains roughly 230,000 clones, around 90% of which appear only once. Sequencing used peripheral blood. These receptors all come from a human donor in a cohort sampled during active COVID-19.

This sequence joins TRBV5-8 and TRBJ2-3; D is possibly TRBD2 (5 bases). Trimming pared 6 bases from V and 3 bases from J, leaving 8 bases between. The CDR3 covers 12 residues. Germline V lookup: CDR1 SGHTS, CDR2 YDEGEE. The CDR3 DNA reads as TGTGCCAGCACCCGGAGGACAGATACGCAGTATTTT. Its protein product is CASTRRTDTQYF.

This chain joins TRBV27 and TRBJ1-2, with D unclear. This CDR3 has 16 residues. The germline CDR1 and CDR2 sequences are MNHEY and SMNVEV (reference sequence). The germline V and J ends were trimmed by 5 bases and 6 bases, with 22 bases remaining between them. The CDR3 loop is CASSLLFEAATHGYTF. In nucleotides, the CDR3 is TGTGCCAGCAGTCTACTCTTCGAGGCCGCAACTCATGGCTACACCTTC.

This clone appeared a single time. The genes are TRBV28 and TRBJ1-5; D uncertain. Trimming left V 3 bases short and J 4 bases short, with 10 bases between. CDR3 length equals 14 residues. In germline, CDR1 is MDHEN, CDR2 SYDVKM. For the CDR3, the DNA is TGTGCCAGCAGTTTGACGGGTGGGAATCAGCCCCAGCATTTT. This gives the protein CASSLTGGNQPQHF. The variable domain in full, completed from reference TRBV28 and TRBJ1-5, reads DVKVTQSSRYLVKRTGEKVFLECVQDMDHENMFWYRQDPGLGLRLIYFSYDVKMKEKGDIPEGYSVSREKKERFSLILESASTNQTSMYLCASSLTGGNQPQHFGDGTRLSIL.

This clone was observed a single time. The chain couples TRBV4-3 to TRBJ2-3; 10 positions agree with TRBD2. The junction had 18 bases not matched to a gene; V was cut back by 0 bases and J by 3 bases. The CDR3 runs to 21 residues. CDR1 LGHNA and CDR2 YSLEER come from the germline V gene. The CDR3 spells CASSQDWGAGGFPLGTDTQYF. DNA of the CDR3: TGCGCCAGCAGCCAAGATTGGGGAGCGGGGGGGTTCCCTCTTGGGACAGATACGCAGTATTTT.

V and J are TRBV11-3 and TRBJ2-2; 8 bases are a match to TRBD2. V dropped 1 base and J dropped 5; count of bases not matched to a gene: 6. Per germline, CDR1 SGHNT and CDR2 YENEEA. The CDR3 loop spans 16 amino acids. The CDR3 region is CASSLGAGGSTGELFF. The CDR3 DNA is TGTGCCAGCAGCTTAGGGGCGGGAGGCTCGACCGGGGAGCTGTTTTTT.

The chain's CDR3 is CASSVAPFYYNEQFF. DNA of the CDR3: TGTGCCAGCTCGGTCGCCCCGTTTTACTACAATGAGCAGTTCTTC. V usage is TRBV6-5 and J usage is TRBJ2-1; D is undetermined. V shed 8 bases and J shed 3 bases, with 17 bases lying between them. Per germline, CDR1 MNHEY and CDR2 SVGAGI. The CDR3 has 15 amino acids.

V usage is TRBV7-9 and J usage is TRBJ2-7, with TRBD1 as a possible D gene (6 bases). With 2 bases removed from V and 0 bases from J, the gap between germline ends came to 20 bases. The germline V gene encodes CDR1 SEHNR and CDR2 FQNEAQ (reference sequence). This CDR3 region has 18 residues. CDR3 DNA sequence: TGTGCCAGCAGCTTACACCCTTCAGGGGCTCGAAGCTCCTACGAGCAGTACTTC. Its protein is CASSLHPSGARSSYEQYF.

V is TRBV6-2 or TRBV6-3 and J is TRBJ1-4; D not resolved. Germline CDR1 MNHEY, CDR2 SVGEGT. Trimming pared 7 bases from V and 6 bases from J, leaving 18 bases between. The CDR3 consists of 15 residues. The CDR3 nucleotides are TGTGCCAGCACTGACTCTGCCGGGGTTTATGAAAAACTGTTTTTT. It translates to CASTDSAGVYEKLFF.

The chain employs TRBV9 and TRBJ2-7; 7 nucleotides line up with TRBD1. The V and J ends lost 4 bases and 5 bases, in that order; junction bases with no gene match: 15. This CDR3 region has 16 residues. Germline V CDR1 and CDR2: SGDLS, YYNGEE. The CDR3: CASSLEAVQGRNEQYF. The CDR3 coding sequence is TGTGCCAGCAGCCTAGAGGCCGTACAGGGGCGCAACGAGCAGTACTTC.

The chain carries TRBV7-2 and TRBJ2-7, with 7 bases aligning to TRBD2. Per the germline V gene, CDR1 is SGHTA and CDR2 is FQGNSA. Trimming took 8 bases from V and 2 from J; bases not matched to a gene: 6. CDR3 size: 13 residues. CDR3 protein: CASRASGTYEQYF. Written as DNA, the CDR3 is TGTGCCAGCCGGGCTAGCGGTACCTACGAGCAGTACTTC.

The count of this clone is one. The gene calls are TRBV6-4 and TRBJ2-1; 11 positions agree with TRBD2. V lost 4 bases and J lost 6; bases outside the gene matches: 5. The CDR3 runs to 15 residues. Germline CDR1 is MRHNA and CDR2 is SNTAGT. The DNA of the CDR3 is TGTGCCAGCAGTGCCACTAGCGGGAGCGGCAATGAGCAGTTCTTC. It is translated as CASSATSGSGNEQFF.

V and J are TRBV5-1 and TRBJ2-5, with 7 bases fitting TRBD1. The J segment lost 1 base and the V segment lost 4 bases, leaving 4 bases of the junction unmatched. The CDR3 runs to 14 residues. Germline CDR1 reads SGHRS; CDR2 reads YFSETQ. The CDR3 region has the DNA TGCGCCAGCAGCCCGGGACAGCTCCAAGAGACCCAGTACTTC. This sequence encodes CASSPGQLQETQYF.

The J gene is TRBJ2-2, the V gene TRBV13; TRBD1 might be the D (6 bases). The CDR3 is 16 residues long. V dropped 5 bases and J dropped 2 bases, with 15 bases sitting between them. CDR1 is PRHDT, CDR2 FYEKMQ, per germline (reference sequence). The CDR3 loop reads CASSDTPGQNTGELFF. The CDR3 coding sequence is TGTGCCAGCAGCGATACACCGGGACAAAACACCGGGGAGCTGTTTTTT.

The chain carries TRBV28 and TRBJ2-2; 7 nucleotides line up with TRBD2. J was trimmed by 1 base and V by 0 bases; bases with no gene match: 5. This CDR3 comprises 17 residues. Germline values: CDR1 MDHEN, CDR2 SYDVKM. For the CDR3, the DNA is TGTGCCAGCAGTTTATGGAGGCTAGCGGTGAACACCGGGGAGCTGTTTTTT. This codes for CASSLWRLAVNTGELFF. The complete variable domain, with remaining parts taken from reference TRBV28 and TRBJ2-2, reads DVKVTQSSRYLVKRTGEKVFLECVQDMDHENMFWYRQDPGLGLRLIYFSYDVKMKEKGDIPEGYSVSREKKERFSLILESASTNQTSMYLCASSLWRLAVNTGELFFGEGSRLTVL.

The rearrangement joins TRBV13 to TRBJ1-4; tentatively, D is TRBD1 (6 bases). Germline V gene data show CDR1 as PRHDT and CDR2 as FYEKMQ (reference sequence). V shed 5 bases and J shed 8 bases, with 21 bases lying between them. This CDR3 is 16 amino acids long. As DNA, the CDR3 is TGTGCCAGCAGCACCATGACCCAGGGGCGGCACGAAAAACTGTTTTTT. This encodes CASSTMTQGRHEKLFF.

J is TRBJ2-1 and V is TRBV6-5; 7 positions agree with TRBD1. The CDR3 extends over 16 amino acids. The germline V gene has CDR1 MNHEY and CDR2 SVGAGI. V was pared by 4 bases and J by 2 bases, with 8 bases of the junction left unmatched. The CDR3 sequence is CASSSQGESTYNEQFF. The CDR3 region has the DNA TGTGCCAGCAGTTCCCAGGGGGAAAGTACCTACAATGAGCAGTTCTTC.

The gene calls are TRBV2 and TRBJ1-5; no clear D. Per the germline V gene, CDR1 is SNHLY and CDR2 is FYNNEI. This CDR3 spans 16 amino acids. The ends were cut back, 7 bases at V and 0 bases at J, with 16 bases in the middle. Written as DNA, the CDR3 is TGTGCCAGCACTGCGGTGGGAGGATATAGCAATCAGCCCCAGCATTTT. Protein: CASTAVGGYSNQPQHF.

The V call is TRBV7-9, the J call TRBJ1-1; the D is unclear. V was trimmed by 3 bases and J by 7 bases, leaving 9 bases between them. The CDR3 is 12 amino acids. CDR1 SEHNR and CDR2 FQNEAQ come from the germline V gene (reference sequence). The CDR3 region is CASSLAGYEAFF. DNA for the CDR3: TGTGCCAGCAGCTTGGCCGGGTATGAAGCTTTCTTT.

This clone was observed a handful of times. The chain uses TRBV10-1 and TRBJ2-7; no clear D. The CDR3 runs to 11 residues. The V end lost 5 bases, the J end lost 5 bases, and 7 bases lay between the germline ends. Germline V CDR1 and CDR2: WNHNN, SYGVQD (reference sequence). The DNA of the CDR3 is TGCGCCAGCAGTAGGCAGGACGAGCAGTACTTC. Amino acid sequence: CASSRQDEQYF.

V and J are TRBV9 and TRBJ2-1; 7 nucleotides line up with TRBD2. Germline V gene lookup returns CDR1 SGDLS and CDR2 YYNGEE. The CDR3 extends over 15 amino acids. V shed 1 base, J shed 6 bases, and the junction held 7 bases outside the gene matches. CDR3 amino acids: CASSVLSGNGNEQFF. The CDR3 DNA reads as TGTGCCAGCAGCGTATTGAGCGGGAATGGCAATGAGCAGTTCTTC.

The chain is built from TRBV6-2 or TRBV6-3 and TRBJ2-5; 7 nucleotides match TRBD2. Looked up from germline, CDR1 is MNHEY and CDR2 is SVGEGT. V lost 4 bases to trimming and J lost 6 bases; unmatched junction nucleotides: 8. The CDR3 totals 14 residues. The chain's CDR3 is CASSFRDYEKTQYF. The DNA for the CDR3 is TGTGCCAGCAGTTTCCGGGACTATGAAAAGACCCAGTACTTC.